This T cell receptor (beta chain) was obtained from a study of molecular identifiers for immune sequencing clone quantification. In preparing bulk TCR libraries, previously described methods and listed TCR primers were used. TCRdb used MiXCR to reprocess the PCR reads, holding one entry per CDR3 protein. The data show 400,000 to 600,000 distinct CDR3 sequences, with around a fifth seen just once and around 0.86% held by the top ten. The TCR sequence derives from a human donor in good health. Some libraries in this study had Jurkat cell RNA spiked in. The sequencing input was naive CD8+ T cells from blood, with Jurkat cell RNA spiked in. This sample's subset: FACS-sorted CD8+CD4-CCR7+CD45RA+ naive T cells.

CDR3 nucleotide sequence: TGTGCCAGCAGTTTCCTGGAGGTGGGTGGAGATACGCAGTATTTT. It yields the protein CASSFLEVGGDTQYF. This chain joins TRBV6-5 and TRBJ2-3; tentative D call: TRBD2 (5 bases). There are 15 residues in the CDR3. CDR1 is MNHEY, CDR2 SVGAGI, per germline. V lost 4 bases to trimming and J lost 5 bases, with 16 bases between them.